The 9 T cell receptor beta chains presented below share a single source sample, sequenced in a study of T cells in Graves' hyperthyroidism and ophthalmopathy. The source material, RNA transcripts, was used to amplify TCR beta CDR3 regions. HTBI primers were used for first-round RT-PCR of the TCR CDR3. TCRdb analysed the multiplex PCR reads with MiXCR anew, one entry per CDR3 protein. Of 350,000 to 400,000 distinct CDR3 sequences listed, about 20% were seen once; the top ten hold 3.7%. The sequenced material came from blood. The receptors originated from a woman aged 18-29 years with Graves' hyperthyroidism.

This clonotype was seen repeatedly, ten times or more. The chain couples TRBV15 to TRBJ1-5, with D possibly being TRBD1 (5 bases). The germline V and J ends were trimmed by 0 bases and 5 bases, with 11 bases remaining between them. Germline CDR1 reads LNHNV; CDR2 reads YYDKDF (reference sequence). The CDR3 is made up of 15 amino acids. CDR3 region: CATSREGRSDQPQHF. The CDR3, as DNA: TGTGCCACCAGCAGAGAGGGACGGTCGGATCAGCCCCAGCATTTT.

The sample holds many counts of this clonotype. The V and J genes are TRBV6-1 and TRBJ2-5; 8 bases are a match to TRBD1. Losses at the gene ends were 1 base for V and 5 bases for J; bases not matched to a gene: 3. The germline gives CDR1 MNHNS, CDR2 SASEGT. This CDR3 is built from 14 residues. The CDR3 loop reads CASSEGGQGETQYF. The DNA for the CDR3 is TGTGCCAGCAGTGAAGGCGGACAGGGCGAGACCCAGTACTTC.

V gene TRBV15 combines with J gene TRBJ1-5; TRBD1 agrees at 7 bases. Trimming cost V 5 bases and J 0 bases; bases outside gene matches: 10. Germline V gene lookup returns CDR1 LNHNV and CDR2 YYDKDF (reference sequence). CDR3 size: 17 residues. The CDR3 nucleotides are TGTGCCACCAGCCCCCACAGGGGCGCTAATAGCAATCAGCCCCAGCATTTT. This translates into CATSPHRGANSNQPQHF.

The chain is built from TRBV4-2 and TRBJ1-1; 7 bases are shared with TRBD1. This CDR3 has 16 residues. The V and J ends lost 3 bases and 3 bases, in that order; junction bases with no gene match: 10. In germline, CDR1 is LGHNA, CDR2 YNFKEQ. The CDR3, as DNA: TGTGCCAGCAGCCAGACTCAGGGGGGTGAGGACACTGAAGCTTTCTTT. It encodes CASSQTQGGEDTEAFF.

The chain combines TRBV4-1 with TRBJ2-2; possibly TRBD2 for D (5 bases). The CDR3 runs 18 residues. The V and J ends lost 5 bases and 4 bases respectively, with 23 bases between them. The germline CDR1 and CDR2 sequences are MGHRA and YSYEKL. CDR3: CASSYQELSGSFTGELFF. CDR3 DNA sequence: TGCGCCAGCAGCTACCAAGAATTATCGGGGAGCTTCACCGGGGAGCTGTTTTTT.

This clonotype was counted ten times or more. The J gene is TRBJ2-7, the V gene TRBV2, with 9 positions matching TRBD1. The CDR3 runs 13 residues. The germline V gene encodes CDR1 SNHLY and CDR2 FYNNEI. Trimming at V came to 6 bases and at J to 5 bases, leaving 5 bases not matched to a gene. The DNA for the CDR3 is TGTGCCAGCAGCTGGACAGGGGCCCACGAGCAGTACTTC. Its translation: CASSWTGAHEQYF.

This clonotype has a count of ten or more. The chain employs TRBV6-1 and TRBJ2-6, with D unresolved. The CDR3 is 13 residues long. V was pared by 5 bases and J by 6 bases, with 8 bases between. Germline CDR1 is MNHNS and CDR2 is SASEGT. Here the CDR3 DNA reads TGTGCCAGCAGTAGAAGACCGGCCAACGTCCTGACTTTC. This gives the protein CASSRRPANVLTF.

Ten or more counts support this clonotype. The chain links TRBV5-1 to TRBJ1-2, with D unresolved. The CDR3 has 13 residues. V shed 3 bases and J shed 8 bases, with 14 bases lying between them. The germline V gene has CDR1 SGHRS and CDR2 YFSETQ. CDR3 sequence: CASSSNPMAGYTF. The CDR3 region has the DNA TGCGCCAGCAGCTCGAACCCAATGGCCGGCTACACCTTC.

Many counts were recorded for this clonotype. The V and J genes are TRBV12-3 or TRBV12-4 and TRBJ2-7; no definite D call. This CDR3 has 13 residues. Trimming took off 1 base at V and 2 bases at J, with 6 bases between the two ends. The CDR3 protein is CASSLGVTYEQYF. The CDR3, as DNA: TGTGCCAGCAGTTTAGGGGTGACCTACGAGCAGTACTTC.